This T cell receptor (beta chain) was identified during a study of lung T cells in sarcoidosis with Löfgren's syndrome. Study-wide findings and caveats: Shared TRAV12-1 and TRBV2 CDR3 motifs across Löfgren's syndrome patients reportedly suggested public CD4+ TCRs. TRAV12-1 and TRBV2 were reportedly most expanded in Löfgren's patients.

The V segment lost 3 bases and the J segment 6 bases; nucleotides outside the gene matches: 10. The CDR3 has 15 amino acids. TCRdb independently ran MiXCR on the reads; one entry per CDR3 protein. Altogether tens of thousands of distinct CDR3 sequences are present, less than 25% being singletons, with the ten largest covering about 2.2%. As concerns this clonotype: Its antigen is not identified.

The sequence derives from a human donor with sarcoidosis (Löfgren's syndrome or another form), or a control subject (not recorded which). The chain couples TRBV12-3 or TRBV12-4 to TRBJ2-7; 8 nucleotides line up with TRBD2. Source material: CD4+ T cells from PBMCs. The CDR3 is CASSFPGLAAPEQYF. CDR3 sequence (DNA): TGTGCCAGCAGTTTCCCCGGACTAGCAGCTCCCGAGCAGTACTTC.